This T cell receptor beta chain originates from a study of T cells in Graves' hyperthyroidism and ophthalmopathy. Points from the study as a whole: In blood, most of the thyroid clonotypes expanded above 0.001 were also present.

Germline V gene data show CDR1 as GTSNPN and CDR2 as SVGIG (reference sequence). V was trimmed by 4 bases and J by 1 base, leaving 11 bases between them. This CDR3 spans 14 amino acids. RNA transcripts yielded amplified TCR beta CDR3 regions. The study used the HTBI primer set for a first-round RT-PCR of the TCR CDR3. TCRdb re-called the multiplex PCR reads with MiXCR, one entry per CDR3 protein. The repertoire holds about 400,000 distinct CDR3 sequences, with about 13% as singletons. Ten or more counts support this clonotype. The antigen is unknown. The sequenced sample was blood. The clonotype originates from a woman in her late teens or twenties with Graves' hyperthyroidism. This rearrangement joins TRBV30 to TRBJ2-4; tentatively, D is TRBD1 or TRBD2 (5 bases each). CDR3 in amino acids: CAWNPEGAKNIQYF. The CDR3 DNA follows: TGTGCCTGGAACCCAGAGGGGGCCAAAAACATTCAGTACTTC.